The rows below give T cell receptor beta chains drawn from one sample of a study of T cell responses to AZD1222 COVID-19 vaccine. Only in-frame clones appear in the TCRdb table, and some are missing; sequencing was by immunoSEQ multiplex PCR. The sample holds over 65,000 clones, about nine tenths seen once. The sequencing here drew on peripheral blood, taken on day 0 of AZD1222 vaccination. The origin of the receptors is an adult in good health. The CDR3 runs from the conserved cysteine through the conserved F or W. D genes are given only for firm matches. Size values are once, few and many counts, or a class for expanded clones, and some rows have none.

len	abundance	j_gene	d_gene	v_gene	CDR3nt	CDR3aa
16	-	TRBJ2-5	TRBD1	TRBV28	TGTGCCAGCAGTTTATTCTCACAGGGGGCCCAAGAGACCCAGTACTTC	CASSLFSQGAQETQYF
17	-	TRBJ2-3	-	TRBV3-1/TRBV3-2	TGTGCCAGCAGCCAAGATCAAAGGTTAGGGTACCCCGATACGCAGTATTTT	CASSQDQRLGYPDTQYF
11	-	TRBJ1-2	TRBD1	TRBV20-1	TGCAGTGCTACACAGGGGTATGGCTACACCTTC	CSATQGYGYTF
14	once	TRBJ2-2	-	TRBV11-2	TGTGCCAGCAGCTTAGATTTAATGAACGGGGAGCTGTTTTTT	CASSLDLMNGELFF
14	-	TRBJ1-1	-	TRBV5-1	TGCGCCAGCAGCTTGGGGCAAACGGTCACTGAAGCTTTCTTT	CASSLGQTVTEAFF
13	-	TRBJ2-7	-	TRBV2	TGTGCCAGCAGAGGGGCAGAGCCCTACGAGCAGTACTTC	CASRGAEPYEQYF
13	-	TRBJ2-5	TRBD1	TRBV5-4	TGTGCCAGCAGCTGGGACAGGGCAGAGACCCAGTACTTC	CASSWDRAETQYF
15	-	TRBJ1-2	TRBD1	TRBV28	TGTGCCAGCAGCGCCCAGGGACAGGGGGTTCGAGGCTACACCTTC	CASSAQGQGVRGYTF
15	-	TRBJ2-7	-	TRBV3-1/TRBV3-2	TGTGCCAGCAGCCAGAGGGGGGGTCTATCCTACGAGCAGTACTTC	CASSQRGGLSYEQYF
13	-	TRBJ1-1	TRBD1	TRBV10-3	TGTGCCATCAGTGAGTACAGGGGTACTGAAGCTTTCTTT	CAISEYRGTEAFF
18	-	TRBJ2-6	-	TRBV4-1	TGCGCCAGCAGCCAAGATCCAGGGCCGAACTCTGGGGCCAACGTCCTGACTTTC	CASSQDPGPNSGANVLTF
15	-	TRBJ2-1	-	TRBV10-1	TGCGCCAGCAGTGAGTCAGCGGGCTCCTACAATGAGCAGTTCTTC	CASSESAGSYNEQFF
14	-	TRBJ2-7	TRBD1	TRBV19	TGTGCCAGTAGTCCTGGGACAGGGGTACACGAGCAGTACTTC	CASSPGTGVHEQYF